These 18 T cell receptor beta chains were all obtained from the same sample, sequenced in a study of vaccination and CD4 T cells after COVID-19 (dated by TCRdb to the early 2020s). The library was obtained by PCR. TCRdb names Illumina iSeq 100 as the instrument used. At the Johns Hopkins FTIC core, DNA from the cultured CD4+ T cells underwent TCR sequencing with the Oncomine TCR Beta short-read assay. TCRdb reprocessed the public reads (quality trimming at Q25 with fastp, clone calling with MiXCR) and kept in-frame beta chains. Entries are consolidated by CDR3 protein sequence, retaining the most common genes and DNA. In this sample the table shows tens of thousands of distinct CDR3 sequences, 40% to 50% of which occur a single time. The leading ten clones occupy 19% of the sample. The intended sense of this specimen's treatment or condition label: roughly 10-day PBMC culture with coronavirus spike peptide pools or control peptides (ViraFEST assay).

These TCRs' antigens remain unknown. The sample here was CD4+ T cells from blood, cultured in vitro, taken before SARS-CoV-2 vaccination. The receptors were gathered from a human donor who received a COVID-19 vaccine.

The chain links TRBV7-9 to TRBJ1-1; 7 bases map to TRBD1. The CDR3 covers 14 residues. The V gene's germline CDR1 is SEHNR and CDR2 FQNEAQ (reference sequence). Trimming removed 7 bases from V and 3 bases from J; junction bases left unmatched: 8. CDR3 protein: CASTLGGVDTEAFF. Here the CDR3 DNA reads TGTGCCAGCACCCTAGGGGGCGTGGACACTGAAGCTTTCTTT.

The chain joins TRBV5-4 to TRBJ1-2; D unresolved. This CDR3 contains 13 residues. V was trimmed by 7 bases and J by 2 bases, leaving 12 bases between them. The germline CDR1 and CDR2 sequences are SGHNT and YYREEE (reference sequence). The CDR3 DNA sequence: TGTGCCAGCGGAGCTGAGGTAAACTATGGCTACACCTTC. It encodes CASGAEVNYGYTF.

This chain links TRBV7-9 with TRBJ2-3; D is ambiguous. The CDR3 has 13 amino acids. Trimming removed 5 bases from V and 2 bases from J, with 8 bases in between. Germline loops: CDR1 SEHNR, CDR2 FQNEAQ (reference sequence). CDR3 bases: TGTGCCAGCAGCCCAGATGCCACAGATACGCAGTATTTT. This gives the protein CASSPDATDTQYF.

This chain connects TRBV20-1 to TRBJ2-3, with 11 bases lining up with TRBD2. The V segment lost 4 bases and the J segment 3 bases; nucleotides outside the gene matches: 6. This CDR3 spans 15 amino acids. CDR1 is DFQATT and CDR2 is SNEGSKA in the germline V gene (reference sequence). The CDR3 loop is CSAMKTSGNTDTQYF. The DNA for the CDR3 is TGCAGTGCTATGAAGACTAGCGGGAATACAGATACGCAGTATTTT.

This clonotype occurred a few times. This sequence joins TRBV27 and TRBJ2-3, with no clear D. Between the trimmed V and J ends, which lost 7 bases and 7 bases, there was a span of 9 bases. The CDR3 has 11 residues. Germline values: CDR1 MNHEY, CDR2 SMNVEV (reference sequence). CDR3 sequence (DNA): TGTGCCAGCAAGGATCGGTATACGCAGTATTTT. This encodes CASKDRYTQYF.

This chain uses TRBV20-1 with TRBJ2-5; no clear D. The V end lost 6 bases, the J end lost 5 bases, and 10 bases lay between the germline ends. CDR1 and CDR2 from the germline V gene are DFQATT and SNEGSKA (reference sequence). The CDR3 consists of 11 residues. CDR3 region: CSAVDRETQYF. DNA of the CDR3: TGCAGTGCCGTAGACCGGGAGACCCAGTACTTC.

This clonotype was counted a few times. The chain carries TRBV2 and TRBJ2-7; tentative D call: TRBD1 (6 bases). The ends were cut back, 6 bases at V and 0 bases at J, with 15 bases in the middle. Germline assignment: CDR1 SNHLY and CDR2 FYNNEI. The CDR3 spans 15 residues. This CDR3 reads CASRSHRDTSYEQYF. The CDR3 region has the DNA TGTGCCAGCAGGTCCCACCGGGACACCTCCTACGAGCAGTACTTC.

The rearrangement links TRBV5-1 to TRBJ2-5; TRBD2 agrees at 15 bases. The trim removed 4 bases at V and 4 bases at J, leaving 8 bases unmatched. This CDR3 spans 17 amino acids. From germline, CDR1 is SGHRS and CDR2 YFSETQ. DNA of the CDR3: TGCGCCAGCAGCCCTGGGACTAGCGGGGGGTCCGGAGAGACCCAGTACTTC. Translating it yields CASSPGTSGGSGETQYF.

This sequence joins TRBV7-9 and TRBJ2-5; 8 nucleotides agree with TRBD1. Germline V gene sequence: CDR1 SEHNR, CDR2 FQNEAQ (reference sequence). The CDR3 totals 16 residues. The J segment lost 1 base and the V segment lost 1 base, leaving 5 bases of the junction unmatched. The CDR3 nucleotides read TGTGCCAGCAGCTTAGGATTGGACAGGGTCCAAGAGACCCAGTACTTC. This encodes CASSLGLDRVQETQYF.

The rearrangement joins TRBV28 to TRBJ1-1, with D possibly TRBD1 on 5 matching bases. Germline-derived CDR1 and CDR2 are MDHEN and SYDVKM. The CDR3 has 15 amino acids. Deletions cut 5 bases from V and 5 bases from J, with 18 bases between. The DNA for the CDR3 is TGTGCCAGCAGTCCCGCGGGGGGTTTGGGGACTGAAGCTTTCTTT. Translating gives CASSPAGGLGTEAFF.

The chain is built from TRBV6-5 and TRBJ2-7; D gene unclear. There are 14 residues in the CDR3. CDR1 is MNHEY and CDR2 is SVGAGI in the germline V gene. Trimming removed 0 bases at V and 1 base at J, with 7 bases between. The CDR3 loop is CASSYSYSSYEQYF. The CDR3 DNA follows: TGTGCCAGCAGTTACTCGTACAGTTCCTACGAGCAGTACTTC.

The V gene is TRBV15, the J gene TRBJ2-6, with D maybe TRBD1 (6 bases). V lost 1 base and J 2 bases, leaving 6 bases between the germline ends. The germline CDR1 and CDR2 sequences are LNHNV and YYDKDF (reference sequence). The CDR3 is 15 residues long. CDR3 loop: CATSRAGAGANVLTF. The CDR3 DNA follows: TGTGCCACCAGCAGAGCAGGGGCTGGGGCCAACGTCCTGACTTTC.

This clonotype was observed a handful of times. The chain links TRBV7-9 to TRBJ2-2; D is undetermined. The CDR3 is 13 residues long. Trimming cost V 2 bases and J 6 bases, with 7 bases left between them. Germline V gene data show CDR1 as SEHNR and CDR2 as FQNEAQ (reference sequence). The CDR3 DNA is TGTGCCAGCAGCTTACTGGGATCCGGGGAGCTGTTTTTT. Translation: CASSLLGSGELFF.

The V call is TRBV6-1, the J call TRBJ1-5; 7 bases align to TRBD1. Germline CDR1 is MNHNS and CDR2 is SASEGT. There are 16 residues in the CDR3. Trimming cost V 8 bases and J 3 bases; bases outside gene matches: 13. The DNA for the CDR3 is TGTGCCAGCTCATATACAGGGGCCTATAACAATCAGCCCCAGCATTTT. Amino acids: CASSYTGAYNNQPQHF.

This clonotype appeared a few times. J is TRBJ1-6 and V is TRBV7-8; TRBD1 aligns across 10 bases. J gave up 0 bases and V 1 base, and 12 bases lay outside the gene matches. Germline V gene data show CDR1 as SGHVS and CDR2 as FQNEAQ. The CDR3 is 21 amino acids. Written as DNA, the CDR3 is TGTGCCAGCAGCTTAGAACAACAGACAGGGGGCGTGGGCTCCTATAATTCACCCCTCCACTTT. Amino acids: CASSLEQQTGGVGSYNSPLHF. Full variable domain (remainder filled in from reference TRBV7-8 and TRBJ1-6): GAGVSQSPRYKVAKRGQDVALRCDPISGHVSLFWYQQALGQGPEFLTYFQNEAQLDKSGLPSDRFFAERPEGSVSTLKIQRTQQEDSAVYLCASSLEQQTGGVGSYNSPLHFGNGTRLTVT.

The rearrangement uses TRBV19 and TRBJ2-2; TRBD1 matches 7 bases. CDR1 and CDR2 (germline): LNHDA, SQIVND (reference sequence). The J segment lost 1 base and the V segment lost 5 bases, leaving 4 bases of the junction unmatched. The CDR3 loop spans 15 amino acids. The CDR3 DNA follows: TGTGCCAGTAGTCGCGACAGGGTGAACACCGGGGAGCTGTTTTTT. It translates to CASSRDRVNTGELFF.

In its sample, this clonotype was seen a few times. This chain connects TRBV20-1 to TRBJ1-2; 10 bases are shared with TRBD1. The CDR3 extends over 15 amino acids. Per the germline V gene, CDR1 is DFQATT and CDR2 is SNEGSKA (reference sequence). V lost 0 bases, J lost 5 bases, and 6 bases stayed unmatched. The CDR3 DNA reads TGCAGTGCTAGAGACTCGGACAGGGGGACGTATGGCTACACCTTC. This sequence encodes CSARDSDRGTYGYTF.

J is TRBJ2-5 and V is TRBV11-3, with D perhaps matching TRBD2 (5 bases). This CDR3 is built from 16 residues. Germline CDR1 reads SGHNT; CDR2 reads YENEEA. V was cut by 0 bases and J by 0 bases, with 11 bases left in between. CDR3 DNA sequence: TGTGCCAGCAGCTTAGATCTTGGACTGAACCAAGAGACCCAGTACTTC. This codes for CASSLDLGLNQETQYF.